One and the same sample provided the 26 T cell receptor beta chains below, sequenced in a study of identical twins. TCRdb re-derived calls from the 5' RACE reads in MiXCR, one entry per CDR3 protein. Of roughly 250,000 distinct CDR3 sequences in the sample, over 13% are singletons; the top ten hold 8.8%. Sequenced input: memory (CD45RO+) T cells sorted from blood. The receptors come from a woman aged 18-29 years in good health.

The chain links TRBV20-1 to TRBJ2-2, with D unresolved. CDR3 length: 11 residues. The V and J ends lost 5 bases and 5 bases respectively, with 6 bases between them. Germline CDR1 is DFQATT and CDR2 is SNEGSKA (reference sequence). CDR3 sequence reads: CSALLTGELFF. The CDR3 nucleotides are TGCAGTGCTCTCCTTACCGGGGAGCTGTTTTTT.

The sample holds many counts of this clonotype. CDR3 sequence: CSARGVTGPLPQHF. The DNA of the CDR3 is TGCAGTGCTAGAGGGGTCACAGGGCCCCTGCCCCAGCATTTT. The V call is TRBV20-1, the J call TRBJ1-5; D perhaps matches TRBD1 (6 bases). The V gene's germline CDR1 is DFQATT and CDR2 SNEGSKA (reference sequence). The ends were cut back, 1 base at V and 9 bases at J, with 16 bases in the middle. The CDR3 contains 14 residues.

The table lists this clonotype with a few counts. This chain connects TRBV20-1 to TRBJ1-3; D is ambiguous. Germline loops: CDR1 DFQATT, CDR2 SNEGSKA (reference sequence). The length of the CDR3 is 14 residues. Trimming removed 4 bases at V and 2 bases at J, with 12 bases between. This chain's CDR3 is CSANVWGTGNTIYF. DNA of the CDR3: TGCAGTGCTAATGTCTGGGGAACTGGAAACACCATATATTTT.

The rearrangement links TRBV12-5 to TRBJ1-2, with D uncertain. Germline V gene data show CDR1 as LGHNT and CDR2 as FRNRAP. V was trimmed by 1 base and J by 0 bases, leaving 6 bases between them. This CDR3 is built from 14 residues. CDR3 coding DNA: TGTGCTAGTGGTTTGGGGAGCCCTAACTATGGCTACACCTTC. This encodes CASGLGSPNYGYTF.

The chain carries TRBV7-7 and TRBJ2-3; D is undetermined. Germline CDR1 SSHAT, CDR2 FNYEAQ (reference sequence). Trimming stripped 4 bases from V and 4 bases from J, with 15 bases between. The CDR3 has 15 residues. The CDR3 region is CASSSGYGNADTQYF. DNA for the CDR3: TGTGCCAGCAGCTCAGGTTACGGAAACGCAGATACGCAGTATTTT.

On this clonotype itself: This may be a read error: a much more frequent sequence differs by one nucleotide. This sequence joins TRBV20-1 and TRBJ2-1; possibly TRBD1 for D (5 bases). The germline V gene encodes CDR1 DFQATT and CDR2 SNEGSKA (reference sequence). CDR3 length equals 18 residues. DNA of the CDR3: TGCTGTGCTAGAGATATTAGGGTGGGGCAGGCCTCAATCAATGAGCAGTTCTTC. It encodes CCARDIRVGQASINEQFF.

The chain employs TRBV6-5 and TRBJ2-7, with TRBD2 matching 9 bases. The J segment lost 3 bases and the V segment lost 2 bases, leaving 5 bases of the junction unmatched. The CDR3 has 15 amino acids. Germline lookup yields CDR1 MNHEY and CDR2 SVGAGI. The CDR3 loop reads CASSYGASGNYEQYF. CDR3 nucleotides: TGTGCCAGCAGTTACGGGGCTAGCGGGAACTACGAGCAGTACTTC.

Here the CDR3 reads CSATGLWGLETQYF. Here the CDR3 DNA reads TGCAGCGCCACCGGGCTTTGGGGGTTGGAGACCCAGTACTTC. V is TRBV29-1 and J is TRBJ2-5, with D possibly called TRBD1 or TRBD2 (5 bases each). Germline V gives CDR1 SQVTM, CDR2 ANQGSEA. The CDR3 totals 14 residues. The V gene lost 7 bases and the J gene lost 5 bases, with 20 bases spanning the gap.

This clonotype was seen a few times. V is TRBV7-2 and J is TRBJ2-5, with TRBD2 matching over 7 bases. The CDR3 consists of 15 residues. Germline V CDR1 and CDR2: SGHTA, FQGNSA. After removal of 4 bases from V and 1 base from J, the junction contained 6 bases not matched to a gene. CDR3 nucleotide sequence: TGTGCCAGCAGCTCGATAGCGGGCCGCCAAGAGACCCAGTACTTC. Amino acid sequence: CASSSIAGRQETQYF.

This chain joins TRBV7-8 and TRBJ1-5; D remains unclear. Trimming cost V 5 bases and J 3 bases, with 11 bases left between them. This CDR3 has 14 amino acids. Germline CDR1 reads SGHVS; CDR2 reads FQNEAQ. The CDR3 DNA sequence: TGTGCCAGCAGCGATACATCCCTCAATCAGCCCCAGCATTTT. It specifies CASSDTSLNQPQHF.

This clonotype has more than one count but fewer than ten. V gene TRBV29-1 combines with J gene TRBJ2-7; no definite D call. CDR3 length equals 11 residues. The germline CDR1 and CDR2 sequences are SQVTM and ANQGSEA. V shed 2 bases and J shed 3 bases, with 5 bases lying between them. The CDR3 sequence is CSVELSYEQYF. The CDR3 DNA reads TGCAGCGTTGAACTCAGCTACGAGCAGTACTTC.

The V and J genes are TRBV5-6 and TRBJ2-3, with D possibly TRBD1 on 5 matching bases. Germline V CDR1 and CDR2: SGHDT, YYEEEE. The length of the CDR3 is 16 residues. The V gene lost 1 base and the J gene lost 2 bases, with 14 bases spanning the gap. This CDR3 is CASSLYRTRATDTQYF. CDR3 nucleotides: TGTGCCAGCAGCTTGTATCGGACAAGAGCCACAGATACGCAGTATTTT.

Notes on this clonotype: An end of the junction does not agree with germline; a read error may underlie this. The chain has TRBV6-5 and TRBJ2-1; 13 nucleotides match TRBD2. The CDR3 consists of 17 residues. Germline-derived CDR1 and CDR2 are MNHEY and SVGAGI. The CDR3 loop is CASRYLTSGRLYNEQFF. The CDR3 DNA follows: TGTGCCAGCAGATACTTGACTAGCGGGAGGCTCTACAATGAGCAGTTCTTC.

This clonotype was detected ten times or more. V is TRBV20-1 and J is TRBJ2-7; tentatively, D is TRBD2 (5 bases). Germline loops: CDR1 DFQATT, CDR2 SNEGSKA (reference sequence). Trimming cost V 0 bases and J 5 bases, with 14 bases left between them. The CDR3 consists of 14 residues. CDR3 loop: CSARDWSSVDEQYF. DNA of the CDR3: TGCAGTGCTAGAGATTGGAGTAGCGTCGACGAGCAGTACTTC.

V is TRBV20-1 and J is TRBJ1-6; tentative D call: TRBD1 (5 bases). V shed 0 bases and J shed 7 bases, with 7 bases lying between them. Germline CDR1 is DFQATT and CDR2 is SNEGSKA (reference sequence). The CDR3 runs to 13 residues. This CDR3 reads CSARDWGNSPLHF. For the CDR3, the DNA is TGCAGTGCTAGAGACTGGGGCAATTCACCCCTCCACTTT.

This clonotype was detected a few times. Written as DNA, the CDR3 is TGTGCCAGCGGGCCGACGGGCAACTCACCCCTCCACTTT. This sequence encodes CASGPTGNSPLHF. V and J are TRBV6-2 or TRBV6-3 and TRBJ1-6; D is unresolved. The CDR3 extends over 13 amino acids. Germline V gene sequence: CDR1 MNHEY, CDR2 SVGEGT. Trimming took off 8 bases at V and 10 bases at J, with 15 bases between the two ends.

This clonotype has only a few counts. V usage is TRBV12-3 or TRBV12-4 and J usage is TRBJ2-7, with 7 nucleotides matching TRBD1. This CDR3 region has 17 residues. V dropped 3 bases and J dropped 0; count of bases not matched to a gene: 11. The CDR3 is CASSFRGSSLSSYEQYF. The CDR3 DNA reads TGTGCCAGCAGTTTCAGGGGGTCGTCTTTAAGCTCCTACGAGCAGTACTTC.

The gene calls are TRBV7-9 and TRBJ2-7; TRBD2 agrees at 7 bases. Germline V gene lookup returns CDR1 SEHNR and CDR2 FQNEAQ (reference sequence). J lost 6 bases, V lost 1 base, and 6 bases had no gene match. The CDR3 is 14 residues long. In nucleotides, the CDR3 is TGTGCCAGCAGCTTAGGGGGAGGGGTCGGCGAGCAGTACTTC. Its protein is CASSLGGGVGEQYF.

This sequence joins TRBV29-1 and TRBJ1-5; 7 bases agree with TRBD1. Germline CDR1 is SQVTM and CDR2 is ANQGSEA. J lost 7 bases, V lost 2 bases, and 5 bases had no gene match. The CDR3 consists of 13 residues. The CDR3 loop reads CSVESQGDQPQHF. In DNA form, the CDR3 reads TGCAGCGTTGAAAGCCAGGGGGACCAGCCCCAGCATTTT.

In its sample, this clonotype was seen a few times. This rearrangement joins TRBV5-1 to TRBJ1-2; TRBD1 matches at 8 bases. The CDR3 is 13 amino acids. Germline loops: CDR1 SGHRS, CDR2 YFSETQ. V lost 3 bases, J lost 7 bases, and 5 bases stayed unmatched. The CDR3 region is CASSYGQGSGYTF. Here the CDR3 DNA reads TGCGCCAGCAGCTACGGACAGGGAAGTGGCTACACCTTC.

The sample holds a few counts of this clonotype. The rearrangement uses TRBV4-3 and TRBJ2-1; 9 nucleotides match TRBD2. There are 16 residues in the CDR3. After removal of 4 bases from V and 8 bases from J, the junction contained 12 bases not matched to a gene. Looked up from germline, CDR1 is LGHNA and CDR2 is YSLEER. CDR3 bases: TGCGCCAGCAGCCGCGTAGGGGCGGGAGGGCACCATGAGCAGTTCTTC. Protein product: CASSRVGAGGHHEQFF.

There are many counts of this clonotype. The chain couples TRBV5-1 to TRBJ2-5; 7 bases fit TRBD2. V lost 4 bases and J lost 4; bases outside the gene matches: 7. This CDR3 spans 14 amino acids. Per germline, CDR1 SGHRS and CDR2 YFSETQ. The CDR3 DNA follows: TGCGCCAGCAGCGTTACTAGCGTGGGAGAGACCCAGTACTTC. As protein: CASSVTSVGETQYF.

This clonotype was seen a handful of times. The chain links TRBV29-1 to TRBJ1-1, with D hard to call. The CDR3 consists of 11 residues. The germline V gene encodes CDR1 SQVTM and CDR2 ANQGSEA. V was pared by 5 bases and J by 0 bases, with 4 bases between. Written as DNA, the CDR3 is TGCAGCGTTAAGGTGAACACTGAAGCTTTCTTT. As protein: CSVKVNTEAFF.

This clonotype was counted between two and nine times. The CDR3 DNA reads as TGCAGTGCTTCCCCGGACAGCACTAATGAAAAACTGTTTTTT. The encoded protein is CSASPDSTNEKLFF. J is TRBJ1-4 and V is TRBV20-1; possibly TRBD1 for D (6 bases). Trimming removed 5 bases at V and 2 bases at J, with 12 bases between. The CDR3 is 14 residues long. Germline V lookup: CDR1 DFQATT, CDR2 SNEGSKA (reference sequence).

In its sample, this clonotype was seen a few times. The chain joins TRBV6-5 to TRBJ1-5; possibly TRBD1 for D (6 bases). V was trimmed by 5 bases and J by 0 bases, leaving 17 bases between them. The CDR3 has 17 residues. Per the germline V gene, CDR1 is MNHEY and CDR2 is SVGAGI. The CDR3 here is CASSLSPGHFSNQPQHF. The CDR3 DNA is TGTGCCAGCAGTCTCTCGCCGGGACATTTTAGCAATCAGCCCCAGCATTTT.

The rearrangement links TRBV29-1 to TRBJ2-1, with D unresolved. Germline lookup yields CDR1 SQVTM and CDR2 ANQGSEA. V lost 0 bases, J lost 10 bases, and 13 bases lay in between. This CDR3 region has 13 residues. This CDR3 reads CSVEDSVGLEQFF. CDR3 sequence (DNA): TGCAGCGTTGAAGATTCGGTCGGGCTCGAGCAGTTCTTC.